These T cell receptor beta chains were read from a single sample in a study of CD8 T cells in Susac syndrome. A single record per CDR3 protein comes from TCRdb applying MiXCR to the immunoSEQ multiplex PCR reads. The data show around 50,000 distinct CDR3 sequences, approximately 92% seen once. The sequenced sample was CD8+ T cells from PBMCs. The receptors shown here come from a human donor in good health. Both conserved end residues are part of each CDR3. A D gene is named only where the DNA matches it firmly.

v_gene	d_gene	j_gene	CDR3aa	CDR3nt
TRBV9	TRBD1	TRBJ2-2	CASSDSGTAYTGELFF	TGTGCCAGCAGTGACTCCGGGACAGCGTATACCGGGGAGCTGTTTTTT
TRBV30	.	TRBJ2-1	CAWRVLVDEQFF	TGTGCCTGGAGGGTACTAGTGGATGAGCAGTTCTTC
TRBV18	.	TRBJ2-2	CASSPSSGVTGELFF	TGTGCCAGCTCACCCTCGTCGGGGGTCACCGGGGAGCTGTTTTTT
TRBV30	.	TRBJ2-1	CAWSVSGGSYNEQFF	TGTGCCTGGAGTGTAAGCGGAGGTTCCTACAATGAGCAGTTCTTC
TRBV15	.	TRBJ2-7	CATSSTEGGGYEQYF	TGTGCCACCAGCAGTACAGAGGGGGGGGGCTACGAGCAGTACTTC
TRBV12-5	.	TRBJ2-1	CASEAGLEQFF	TGTGCTAGTGAAGCGGGTCTTGAGCAGTTCTTC
TRBV29-1	.	TRBJ2-1	CSAAGVGPYNEQFF	TGCAGCGCTGCAGGGGTGGGCCCCTACAATGAGCAGTTCTTC
TRBV7-9	.	TRBJ1-2	CASSPQLQGNYGYTF	TGTGCCAGCAGCCCGCAGCTACAGGGAAACTATGGCTACACCTTC
TRBV4-1	TRBD1	TRBJ2-7	CASSQEGTGGLEQYF	TGCGCCAGCAGCCAAGAAGGGACAGGGGGTCTGGAGCAGTACTTC
TRBV4-1	.	TRBJ2-1	CASSPGQEGNEQFF	TGCGCCAGCAGCCCAGGACAGGAGGGCAATGAGCAGTTCTTC
TRBV27	.	TRBJ2-7	CASSLQGYEQYF	TGTGCCAGCAGTTTACAGGGGTACGAGCAGTACTTC
TRBV7-9	.	TRBJ1-2	CASSLGTGGGVDGYTF	TGTGCCAGCAGCTTAGGGACCGGGGGTGGTGTAGATGGCTACACCTTC
TRBV4-3	.	TRBJ2-4	CASSQERGNIQYF	TGCGCCAGCAGCCAAGAGAGGGGAAACATTCAGTACTTC
TRBV6-1	.	TRBJ2-1	CASNLREYNEQFF	TGTGCCAGCAACCTCCGGGAATACAATGAGCAGTTCTTC
TRBV6-2/TRBV6-3	.	TRBJ2-7	CASSHARREEIYEQYF	TGTGCCAGCAGTCATGCACGGCGGGAAGAAATCTACGAGCAGTACTTC
TRBV7-9	.	TRBJ2-1	CASSSPGPTYNEQFF	TGTGCCAGCAGCTCACCGGGACCGACCTACAATGAGCAGTTCTTC